This is a list of T cell receptor beta chains from one sample in a study of siplizumab effects on memory and regulatory T cells. Repertoires were generated with immunoSEQ multiplex PCR, while TCRdb's copy carries only in-frame clones and drops some. The table lists approximately 68,000 clones, about 90% of them singletons. Sequencing was carried out using CD8+ T cells sorted from blood. The source of these receptors is a human donor in good health. The CDR3 runs from the conserved cysteine through the conserved F or W. Fields, in order: V gene, clone size, J gene, CDR3 protein. The size field is filled for only some rows; it gives once, few, many or a size class.

TRBV7-2	-	TRBJ1-3	CASSYGTGAGNTIYF
TRBV5-8	-	TRBJ2-1	CASSFRSEFF
TRBV7-6	-	TRBJ2-7	CASSLSEDEQYF
TRBV6-5	-	TRBJ1-5	CASSYSPSARLQHF
TRBV19	-	TRBJ2-7	CASSIARDYEQYF
TRBV29-1	-	TRBJ2-3	CSARDLTDTQYF
TRBV6-5	-	TRBJ1-2	CASSYTRDAPIYGYTF
TRBV5-1	-	TRBJ2-3	CASSPSDGVGDTQYF
TRBV4-1	-	TRBJ2-2	CASSLGVGAGELFF
TRBV6-5	-	TRBJ2-1	CASSYAPGQGARLWFF
TRBV21-1	once	TRBJ2-7	CASSKASLQGFYEQYF